Here is one T cell receptor beta chain with its context. The specificity of this receptor is unknown. Base-call qualities are not available, and no considerably larger clone is one nucleotide away. Sequencing relied on an Illumina HiSeq 1500. TCRdb trimmed the raw reads at Q25, called clones with MiXCR and kept productive beta chains. Every distinct CDR3 protein forms one entry, paired with its most common genes and DNA. The sample includes 100,000 to 150,000 distinct CDR3 sequences, with roughly a quarter observed a single time. The ten largest clones take up approximately 35% of the sample. Relative to germline, V is missing 3 bases and J is missing 1 base, with 6 bases of the junction outside any gene match. The CDR3, cysteine through phenylalanine, is 17 amino acids long. The kept DNA is CDR3 alone, 51 bases in frame from the first base. CDR1 MNHEY and CDR2 SMNVEV were looked up in the germline V gene (reference sequence).

These data originate in a study of T cell repertoires in cytomegalovirus infection (dated by TCRdb to about 2019). With regard to the full study: Because public TCR beta signatures pointed to carriage of CMV infection together with the matching HLA type, the HLA type of each donor mattered for the analysis. General study outcomes and caveats: In both this cohort and an independent cohort of 350 to 400 donors, the cumulative frequency of public TCR beta family members distinguished carriers of CMV infection plus the relevant HLA type. The ex vivo response was dominated by HLA-C-restricted CMV-specific TCR beta clonotypes, which also provided the single most frequent clonotype in two of eight donors.

The specimen was PBMCs, sequenced either directly or after in vitro stimulation (not recorded which). This chain is built from TRBV27 and TRBJ2-2, and 9 bases in between align with TRBD2. The sequence derives from a human donor in good health (CMV status not recorded). Some clones in this sample may be carry-over from other donors' samples. The base sequence is TGTGCCAGCAGTTTTGGCGGGAGGGCCGGGAACACCGGGGAGCTGTTTTTT. It codes for CASSFGGRAGNTGELFF.